The 14 T cell receptor beta chains reported below all come from one sample, sequenced in a study of cytomegalovirus exposure and HLA in healthy donors. Amplification used 60 Vbeta primers and 13 Jbeta primers. Profiling relied on immunoSEQ multiplex PCR, and the TCRdb table lists in-frame clones only, not all of them. Altogether roughly 180,000 clones are present, around 80% being singletons, with the ten largest covering 1.4%. Sequenced input: PBMCs. These receptors were obtained from a man younger than 35 in good health and CMV-seronegative.

This clone was seen once. The chain joins TRBV4-3 to TRBJ1-1, with D maybe TRBD1 (5 bases). V was pared by 0 bases and J by 10 bases, with 15 bases between. This CDR3 has 14 residues. Germline-derived CDR1 and CDR2 are LGHNA and YSLEER. Here the CDR3 DNA reads TGCGCCAGCAGCCAAGATCTAGGGTGGCAGGGAGCTTTCTTT. Amino acids: CASSQDLGWQGAFF.

The J gene is TRBJ1-2, the V gene TRBV7-9; 8 positions match TRBD1. The CDR3 spans 14 residues. The germline V gene has CDR1 SEHNR and CDR2 FQNEAQ (reference sequence). Germline trimming cut 7 bases from V and 8 bases from J; bases unmatched to any gene: 12. The DNA for the CDR3 is TGTGCCAGCACCTCGGACACAGGGGGATGGGGCTACACCTTC. Amino acid sequence: CASTSDTGGWGYTF. Filled out from reference TRBV7-9 and TRBJ1-2, the complete variable domain reads DTGVSQNPRHKITKRGQNVTFRCDPISEHNRLYWYRQTLGQGPEFLTYFQNEAQLEKSRLLSDRFSAERPKGSFSTLEIQRTEQGDSAMYLCASTSDTGGWGYTFGSGTRLTVV.

The chain uses TRBV7-2 and TRBJ1-1, with D unresolved. CDR1 SGHTA and CDR2 FQGNSA come from the germline V gene. This CDR3 is built from 13 residues. Trimming left V 4 bases short and J 5 bases short, with 11 bases between. For the CDR3, the DNA is TGTGCCAGCAGCTCCCTCACGGGTACTGAAGCTTTCTTT. The encoded protein is CASSSLTGTEAFF.

V gene TRBV11-3 combines with J gene TRBJ1-1; 7 nucleotides match TRBD1. Unmatched junction bases numbered 7, after V lost 3 bases and J lost 3 bases. Looked up from germline, CDR1 is SGHNT and CDR2 is YENEEA. The CDR3 runs to 15 residues. In DNA, the CDR3 is TGTGCCAGCAGCTTTGAGGGGGCGCGGGACACTGAAGCTTTCTTT. Translation gives CASSFEGARDTEAFF.

The gene calls are TRBV5-1 and TRBJ1-5; D possibly corresponds to TRBD1 (5 bases). The CDR3 is 15 amino acids. Trimming took off 0 bases at V and 7 bases at J, with 14 bases between the two ends. Germline lookup yields CDR1 SGHRS and CDR2 YFSETQ. This CDR3 is CASSLGSGGGQPQHF. The CDR3 region has the DNA TGCGCCAGCAGCTTGGGGTCGGGGGGAGGCCAGCCCCAGCATTTT.

The chain joins TRBV5-6 to TRBJ1-2, with D tentatively TRBD1 (5 bases). V was cut by 5 bases and J by 4 bases, with 18 bases left in between. This CDR3 contains 15 residues. Germline V gene sequence: CDR1 SGHDT, CDR2 YYEEEE. The CDR3 loop reads CASSRGGGGFYGYTF. Here the CDR3 DNA reads TGTGCCAGCAGTCGGGGGGGAGGTGGATTCTATGGCTACACCTTC.

The chain carries TRBV19 and TRBJ2-5, with 7 bases fitting TRBD1. Germline trimming cut 5 bases from V and 5 bases from J; bases unmatched to any gene: 2. Germline values: CDR1 LNHDA, CDR2 SQIVND (reference sequence). The CDR3 contains 12 residues. CDR3 DNA: TGTGCCAGTAGTCCGGACAGGGAGACCCAGTACTTC. Protein sequence: CASSPDRETQYF.

J is TRBJ2-3 and V is TRBV4-3, with D possibly matching TRBD2 (5 bases). The CDR3 is made up of 13 amino acids. Germline CDR1 and CDR2: LGHNA and YSLEER. V was shortened by 4 bases and J by 6 bases, with 11 bases between the two germline ends. The CDR3 spells CASSRAGGDTQYF. The CDR3 DNA follows: TGCGCCAGCAGCCGGGCCGGAGGTGATACGCAGTATTTT.

The CDR3 DNA reads as TGCGCCAGCAGCTTGAGGCAGGCTAGCACAGATACGCAGTATTTT. Residues: CASSLRQASTDTQYF. The rearrangement uses TRBV5-1 and TRBJ2-3; D is undetermined. Germline values: CDR1 SGHRS, CDR2 YFSETQ. V lost 1 base, J lost 0 bases, and 9 bases lay in between. The CDR3 has 15 amino acids. The whole variable domain, filled in from reference TRBV5-1 and TRBJ2-3, reads KAGVTQTPRYLIKTRGQQVTLSCSPISGHRSVSWYQQTPGQGLQFLFEYFSETQRNKGNFPGRFSGRQFSNSRSEMNVSTLELGDSALYLCASSLRQASTDTQYFGPGTRLTVL.

The sample holds one count of this clone. The rearrangement uses TRBV5-6 and TRBJ2-1; TRBD2 matches at 12 bases. The CDR3 length is 15 residues. Germline V lookup: CDR1 SGHDT, CDR2 YYEEEE. V lost 2 bases to trimming and J lost 8 bases; unmatched junction nucleotides: 5. The CDR3 region is CASSFRASGGDEQFF. The CDR3 region has the DNA TGTGCCAGCAGCTTCCGCGCTAGCGGGGGGGATGAGCAGTTCTTC.

V usage is TRBV7-9 and J usage is TRBJ2-2, with TRBD1 identical over 9 bases. The V segment lost 5 bases and the J segment 2 bases; nucleotides outside the gene matches: 9. This CDR3 spans 17 amino acids. Germline V gene sequence: CDR1 SEHNR, CDR2 FQNEAQ (reference sequence). In DNA form, the CDR3 reads TGTGCCAGCAGCCCCCGAGGACAGGGGACAAACACCGGGGAGCTGTTTTTT. Protein: CASSPRGQGTNTGELFF.

The chain links TRBV6-1 to TRBJ2-1; 14 bases fit TRBD2. This CDR3 is built from 15 residues. Germline V gene data show CDR1 as MNHNS and CDR2 as SASEGT. The J segment lost 7 bases and the V segment lost 4 bases, leaving 3 bases of the junction unmatched. Here the CDR3 reads CASSGLAGGNNEQFF. DNA of the CDR3: TGTGCCAGCAGTGGACTAGCGGGAGGGAATAATGAGCAGTTCTTC.

The chain has TRBV15 and TRBJ2-7; a possible D gene is TRBD2 (6 bases). From germline, CDR1 is LNHNV and CDR2 YYDKDF (reference sequence). Trimming took 6 bases from V and 2 from J, leaving 14 bases between them. The CDR3 extends over 14 amino acids. CDR3 in amino acids: CATSPGGRAYEQYF. The CDR3 DNA reads TGTGCCACCAGTCCCGGAGGGAGAGCCTACGAGCAGTACTTC.

The rearrangement links TRBV7-6 to TRBJ2-1; D is uncertain. Trimming took 2 bases from V and 4 from J, leaving 6 bases between them. This CDR3 spans 13 amino acids. Germline CDR1 SGHVS, CDR2 FNYEAQ. The chain's CDR3 is CASSLPPYNEQFF. The CDR3 nucleotides read TGTGCCAGCAGCTTACCCCCTTACAATGAGCAGTTCTTC.